Listed below are T cell receptor beta chains from one sample, sequenced in a study of shared clonotypes between healthy human individuals. TCRdb keeps only in-frame clones here, not all; method: immunoSEQ multiplex PCR. The sample has some 1,600,000 clones, approximately 98% seen once. The sample consisted of naive CD4+ T cells sorted from blood. These TCRs come from a man aged 25-45 years in good health. CDR3s include the opening cysteine and the closing phenylalanine or tryptophan. A D gene is named only where the DNA matches it firmly. Clone sizes are given selectively: once, few, many, or a class where the clone is expanded.

V	J	D	size	DNA	CDR3
TRBV15	TRBJ2-6	TRBD1	NA	TGTGCCACCAGCGAATGGACAGGGCTGGGTGGGGCCAACGTCCTGACTTTC	CATSEWTGLGGANVLTF
TRBV5-4	TRBJ2-7	TRBD1	NA	TGTGCCAGCAGCCCCATCGGGCAGGGGGCCTACGAGCAGTACTTC	CASSPIGQGAYEQYF
TRBV28	TRBJ1-5	NA	NA	TGTGCCAGCAGTGCGGGCCGGTGGAATCAGCCCCAGCATTTT	CASSAGRWNQPQHF
TRBV7-9	TRBJ2-2	TRBD2	NA	TGTGCCAGCAGCCACTTTAGGACTAGCGGGTCGTCCGGGGAGCTGTTTTTT	CASSHFRTSGSSGELFF
TRBV7-3	TRBJ2-7	NA	NA	TGTGCCAGCAGCTTAACAACGGGCGGGGAGCAGTACTTC	CASSLTTGGEQYF
TRBV19	TRBJ2-1	NA	NA	TGTGCCAGTAGCCAGGGGAATAACAATGAGCAGTTCTTC	CASSQGNNNEQFF
TRBV5-4	TRBJ2-1	NA	NA	TGTGCCAGCAGCTTCATCCCTCTCGCGCCTAGAAATGAGCAGTTCTTC	CASSFIPLAPRNEQFF
TRBV7-9	TRBJ2-1	TRBD1	NA	TGTGCCAGCAGCTTAGCGCGGCAGGGGGCCAATGAGCAGTTCTTC	CASSLARQGANEQFF
TRBV15	TRBJ2-7	TRBD1	NA	TGTGCCACCAGATTCCCAGGGGGCGACGAGCAGTACTTC	CATRFPGGDEQYF
TRBV7-6	TRBJ2-5	NA	NA	TGTGCCAGCAGCTTAGCAACAGTGGGGTTGCAAGAGACCCAGTACTTC	CASSLATVGLQETQYF
TRBV5-4	TRBJ2-1	TRBD2	NA	TGTGCCAGCAGCGCTACATGGGAGTACCTAGCGCGGGAGCGTAGGGAGCAGTTCTTC	CASSATWEYLARERREQFF
TRBV10-3	TRBJ2-1	TRBD2	NA	TGTGCCATCAGGCACGGGCTAGCGGAGAAGAGCTCCTACAATGAGCAGTTCTTC	CAIRHGLAEKSSYNEQFF
TRBV29-1	TRBJ1-1	TRBD1	NA	TGCAGCGTTAGTGGGCAGGGGGGTCGTTCTGAAGCTTTCTTT	CSVSGQGGRSEAFF
TRBV23-1	TRBJ2-7	TRBD2	NA	TGCGCCAGCAGTCCTCAGCGGGAGGTCTTCTACGAGCAGTACTTC	CASSPQREVFYEQYF
TRBV30	TRBJ2-4	NA	NA	TGTGCCTGCCCCGACGGGACCTCAAGGGCCAATTTAGCCAAAAACATTCAGTACTTC	CACPDGTSRANLAKNIQYF
TRBV5-1	TRBJ1-2	NA	once	TGCGCCAGCAGCTTGTTATTGGCAGACAAATATGGCTACACCTTC	CASSLLLADKYGYTF
TRBV5-6	TRBJ2-2	NA	NA	TGTGCCAGCAGCTTGCAGGGGTCGGAGCTGTTTTTT	CASSLQGSELFF
TRBV29-1	TRBJ1-3	NA	NA	TGCAGCGTGGTGCGAGGCTCTGGAAACACCATATATTTT	CSVVRGSGNTIYF
TRBV28	TRBJ1-1	NA	NA	TGTGCCAGCAGCATAGCCGGCCCCAGAGAAGCTTTCTTT	CASSIAGPREAFF
TRBV4-3	TRBJ2-1	TRBD1	once	TGCGCCAGCAGCCAAGATTACAGGGGGCTGATGTGGTCCTACAATGAGCAGTTCTTC	CASSQDYRGLMWSYNEQFF
TRBV28	TRBJ1-5	NA	NA	TGTGCCAGCAGTTTAACCCTCAGCAATCAGCCCCAGCATTTT	CASSLTLSNQPQHF
TRBV5-8	TRBJ1-3	NA	NA	TGTGCCAGCCGCAGACTCCCGAGGGTCAACTCTGGAAACACCATATATTTT	CASRRLPRVNSGNTIYF
TRBV4-2	TRBJ2-4	NA	NA	TGTGCCAGCAGCACACGGGTTGGGAACATTCAGTACTTC	CASSTRVGNIQYF
TRBV29-1	TRBJ2-3	NA	NA	TGCAGCGTTGAACAAACTTGGACAAGCTCAGATACGCAGTATTTT	CSVEQTWTSSDTQYF
TRBV15	TRBJ2-1	TRBD2	NA	TGTGCCACCAGCAGGAGCCGAGGACTAGCGGGAGCCTACAATGAGCAGTTCTTC	CATSRSRGLAGAYNEQFF
TRBV28	TRBJ2-7	NA	NA	TGTGCCAGCAGTTTATCCCGATTCTCCTACGAGCAGTACTTC	CASSLSRFSYEQYF
TRBV9	TRBJ2-7	TRBD2	NA	TGTGCCAGCAGCGTAGGACCGGGACTAGCGAGGTCCTACGAGCAGTACTTC	CASSVGPGLARSYEQYF
TRBV28	TRBJ1-1	NA	once	TGTGCCAGCAGTTTATTTGGGTTGAACACTGAAGCTTTCTTT	CASSLFGLNTEAFF
TRBV5-1	TRBJ2-2	NA	NA	TGCGCCAGCAGCTTTGTATCTCCGAACACCGGGGAGCTGTTTTTT	CASSFVSPNTGELFF
TRBV18	TRBJ1-2	NA	NA	TGTGCCAGCTCACGGGGGAGGACAGATAATGGCTACACCTTC	CASSRGRTDNGYTF
TRBV28	TRBJ2-1	NA	NA	TGTGCCAGCAGTTTTTGGGAGTACCCCAAAAGCAATGAGCAGTTCTTC	CASSFWEYPKSNEQFF
TRBV5-1	TRBJ2-5	NA	NA	TGCGCCAGCAGCTCTACAGGGTACCAAGAGACCCAGTACTTC	CASSSTGYQETQYF
TRBV5-1	TRBJ2-5	NA	once	TGCGCCAGCAGCTTGATCCCAGCCGGGGAGACCCAGTACTTC	CASSLIPAGETQYF
TRBV28	TRBJ2-3	TRBD1	NA	TGTGCCAGCAGTTTGCCACAGGGGCTCACAGATACGCAGTATTTT	CASSLPQGLTDTQYF
TRBV28	TRBJ2-5	NA	NA	TGTGCCAGCAGTTTCTCGAGTAGAGGGGCCCAAGAGACCCAGTACTTC	CASSFSSRGAQETQYF
TRBV7-6	TRBJ1-4	NA	NA	TGTGCCAGCAGCCTGCTTTTGAGACCAACTAATGAAAAACTGTTTTTT	CASSLLLRPTNEKLFF
TRBV11-3	TRBJ2-1	NA	NA	TGTGCCAGCAGCTCCGGATTATACAATGAGCAGTTCTTC	CASSSGLYNEQFF
TRBV29-1	TRBJ2-7	TRBD2	NA	TGCAGCGCAGGTGGACTAGCGGGCACGTCCTCCTACGAGCAGTACTTC	CSAGGLAGTSSYEQYF
TRBV14	TRBJ2-1	TRBD2	NA	TGTGCCAGCAGCCAAGGTGGGACTAGCGGGCTGAATGAGCAGTTCTTC	CASSQGGTSGLNEQFF
TRBV4-1	TRBJ2-6	NA	NA	TGCGCCAGCAGCCAAGTAACAGGGAGACTTGGGGCCAACGTCCTGACTTTC	CASSQVTGRLGANVLTF
TRBV2	TRBJ2-3	TRBD2	NA	TGTGCCAGCTATCCAAAAGGGGCGGGAGGGAGCACAGATACGCAGTATTTT	CASYPKGAGGSTDTQYF
TRBV5-1	TRBJ1-2	NA	NA	TGCGCCAGCAGCCCTGGGACACCTTATGGCTACACCTTC	CASSPGTPYGYTF
TRBV7-9	TRBJ1-5	NA	NA	TGTGCCAGCAGCCGCCTGACCGGCTTTAATCAGCCCCAGCATTTT	CASSRLTGFNQPQHF
TRBV27	TRBJ2-1	NA	NA	TGTGCCAGCAGTTTCTGGGGCAGAAGAAACTACAATGAGCAGTTCTTC	CASSFWGRRNYNEQFF
TRBV7-3	TRBJ2-7	TRBD1	NA	TGTGCCAGCAGCTCCAGACCTGCGACAGGGGGCCTACACTACGAGCAGTACTTC	CASSSRPATGGLHYEQYF